Presented here are 8 T cell receptor beta chains from one specimen sequenced in a study of blood T cells in healthy people across ages. It was with a sample-barcoded 5' primer and a J-beta primer mix that a second PCR of about 7 to 12 cycles was run. Each CDR3 protein is one row after TCRdb ran MiXCR on the 5' RACE reads. This table holds under 1,000,000 distinct CDR3 sequences, roughly 34% found once. Sequenced material: blood. All receptors derive from a man aged 18 to 35 in good health.

A few counts support this clonotype. This chain uses TRBV20-1 with TRBJ1-2; 7 nucleotides align to TRBD1. The CDR3 runs to 13 residues. Losses at the gene ends were 6 bases for V and 8 bases for J; bases not matched to a gene: 12. The germline gives CDR1 DFQATT, CDR2 SNEGSKA (reference sequence). The CDR3 bases are TGCAGTGCCTCTCAGGGGGATCCTTGGGGCTACACCTTC. It is translated as CSASQGDPWGYTF.

In its sample, this clonotype was seen once. The CDR3 region has the DNA TGCAGTGCTCCGCGGACAGCGAACACCGGGGAGCTGTTTTTT. This translates into CSAPRTANTGELFF. This rearrangement joins TRBV20-1 to TRBJ2-2; weak D call: TRBD1 (6 bases). The germline gives CDR1 DFQATT, CDR2 SNEGSKA (reference sequence). This CDR3 region has 14 residues. Trimming took 5 bases from V and 0 from J, leaving 10 bases between them.

The V gene is TRBV7-2, the J gene TRBJ1-2; perhaps TRBD1 as D (6 bases). CDR1 is SGHTA and CDR2 is FQGNSA in the germline V gene. Trimming left V 5 bases short and J 6 bases short, with 16 bases between. CDR3 length: 14 amino acids. CDR3: CASSEILQGNGYTF. The CDR3 bases are TGTGCCAGCAGCGAAATCTTACAGGGTAATGGCTACACCTTC. The complete variable domain, with remaining parts taken from reference TRBV7-2 and TRBJ1-2, reads GAGVSQSPSNKVTEKGKDVELRCDPISGHTALYWYRQSLGQGLEFLIYFQGNSAPDKSGLPSDRFSAERTGGSVSTLTIQRTQQEDSAVYLCASSEILQGNGYTFGSGTRLTVV.

This clonotype was seen a few times. CDR3 region: CASSFAGTGDEKLFF. The CDR3 DNA follows: TGTGCCAGCAGCTTCGCCGGGACAGGGGATGAAAAACTGTTTTTT. V is TRBV7-2 and J is TRBJ1-4; 10 bases line up with TRBD1. Trimming at V came to 3 bases and at J to 6 bases, leaving 4 bases not matched to a gene. Germline CDR1 and CDR2: SGHTA and FQGNSA. CDR3 length: 15 residues.

This sequence joins TRBV7-9 and TRBJ2-4; 11 bases are shared with TRBD2. V lost 6 bases to trimming and J lost 0 bases; unmatched junction nucleotides: 4. The CDR3 extends over 16 amino acids. The germline gives CDR1 SEHNR, CDR2 FQNEAQ (reference sequence). The chain's CDR3 is CASSTSGGGAKNIQYF. In DNA form, the CDR3 reads TGTGCCAGCAGTACTAGCGGGGGCGGAGCCAAAAACATTCAGTACTTC.

This clonotype has only a few counts. The genes are TRBV12-3 or TRBV12-4 and TRBJ2-7, with D perhaps TRBD1 (6 bases). This CDR3 contains 14 residues. V lost 2 bases to trimming and J lost 6 bases, with 14 bases between them. CDR3 amino acids: CASSLPYRDREQYF. The CDR3 region has the DNA TGTGCCAGCAGTTTACCCTACAGGGACCGCGAGCAGTACTTC.

The rearrangement joins TRBV20-1 to TRBJ2-5; TRBD2 might be the D (5 bases). CDR3 length: 13 amino acids. The germline CDR1 and CDR2 sequences are DFQATT and SNEGSKA (reference sequence). Trimming removed 3 bases from V and 1 base from J, with 9 bases in between. The CDR3 coding sequence is TGCAGTGCTAGGTTTGCGGGCCAAGAGACCCAGTACTTC. Translated: CSARFAGQETQYF.

The chain couples TRBV27 to TRBJ2-3; D uncertain. The germline gives CDR1 MNHEY, CDR2 SMNVEV (reference sequence). The CDR3 is 15 amino acids. Trimming cost V 7 bases and J 0 bases, with 14 bases left between them. The DNA for the CDR3 is TGTGCCAGCAAGCCGATAGCAGCTAGCACAGATACGCAGTATTTT. It specifies CASKPIAASTDTQYF.